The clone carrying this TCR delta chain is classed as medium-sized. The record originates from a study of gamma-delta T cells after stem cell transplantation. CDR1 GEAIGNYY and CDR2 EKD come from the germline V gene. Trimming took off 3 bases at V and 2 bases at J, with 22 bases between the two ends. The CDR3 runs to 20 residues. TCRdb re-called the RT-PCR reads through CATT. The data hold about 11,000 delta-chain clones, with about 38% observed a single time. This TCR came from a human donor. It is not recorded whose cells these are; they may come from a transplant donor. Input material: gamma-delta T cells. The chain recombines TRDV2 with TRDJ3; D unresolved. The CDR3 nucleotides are TGTGCCTGTGACCCTCCCGTACTCATCGGTACTACCTGGGACACCCGACAGATGTTTTTC. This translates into CACDPPVLIGTTWDTRQMFF.